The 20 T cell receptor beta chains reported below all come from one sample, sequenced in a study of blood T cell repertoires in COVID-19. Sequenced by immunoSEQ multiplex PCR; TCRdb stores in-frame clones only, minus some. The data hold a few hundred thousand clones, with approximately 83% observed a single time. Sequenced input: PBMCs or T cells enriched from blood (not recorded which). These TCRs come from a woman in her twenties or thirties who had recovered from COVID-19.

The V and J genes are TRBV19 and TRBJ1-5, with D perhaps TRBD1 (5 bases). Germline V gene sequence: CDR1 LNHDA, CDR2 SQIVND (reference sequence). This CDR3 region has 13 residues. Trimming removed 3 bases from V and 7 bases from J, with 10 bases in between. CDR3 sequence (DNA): TGTGCCAGTAGTATGATGCAGGGCCAGCCCCAGCATTTT. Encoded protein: CASSMMQGQPQHF.

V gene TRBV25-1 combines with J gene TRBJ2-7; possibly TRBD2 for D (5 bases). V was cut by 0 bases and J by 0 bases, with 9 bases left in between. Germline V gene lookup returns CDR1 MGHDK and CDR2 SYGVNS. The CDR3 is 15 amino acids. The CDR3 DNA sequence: TGTGCCAGCAGTGAATACAAAGGGAGCTCCTACGAGCAGTACTTC. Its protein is CASSEYKGSSYEQYF.

Written as DNA, the CDR3 is TGCAGCGTTGAGGTGCAGGGGGTGAACACTGAAGCTTTCTTT. Protein product: CSVEVQGVNTEAFF. This chain connects TRBV29-1 to TRBJ1-1; TRBD1 matches 7 bases. The CDR3 contains 14 residues. V lost 3 bases to trimming and J lost 0 bases; unmatched junction nucleotides: 4. Germline CDR1 SQVTM, CDR2 ANQGSEA.

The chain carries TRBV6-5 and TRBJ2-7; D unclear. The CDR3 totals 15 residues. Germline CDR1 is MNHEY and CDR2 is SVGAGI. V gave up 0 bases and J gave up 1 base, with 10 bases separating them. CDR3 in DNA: TGTGCCAGCAGTTACTCGATGGGCAGTTCCTACGAGCAGTACTTC. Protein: CASSYSMGSSYEQYF.

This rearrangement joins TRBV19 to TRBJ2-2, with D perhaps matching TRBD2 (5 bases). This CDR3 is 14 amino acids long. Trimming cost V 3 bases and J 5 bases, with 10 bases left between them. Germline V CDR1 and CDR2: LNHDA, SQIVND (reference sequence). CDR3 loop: CASSIGNPTGELFF. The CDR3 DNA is TGTGCCAGTAGTATCGGGAACCCGACCGGGGAGCTGTTTTTT.

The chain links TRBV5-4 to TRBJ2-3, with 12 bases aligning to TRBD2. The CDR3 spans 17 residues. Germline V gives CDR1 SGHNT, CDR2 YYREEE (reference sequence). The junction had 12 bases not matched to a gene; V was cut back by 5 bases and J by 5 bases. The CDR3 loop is CASSLPGGGLAGDTQYF. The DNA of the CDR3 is TGTGCCAGCAGTTTACCGGGTGGGGGACTAGCGGGAGATACGCAGTATTTT.

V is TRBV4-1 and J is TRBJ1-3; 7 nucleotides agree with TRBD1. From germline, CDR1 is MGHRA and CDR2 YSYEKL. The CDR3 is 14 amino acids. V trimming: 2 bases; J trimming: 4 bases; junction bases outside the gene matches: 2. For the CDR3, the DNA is TGCGCCAGCAGCCAACTGGGACAGGGAAACACCATATATTTT. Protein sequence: CASSQLGQGNTIYF.

This CDR3 is CATSRELAGRPYNEQFF. CDR3 nucleotides: TGTGCCACCAGCAGAGAACTAGCGGGACGACCCTACAATGAGCAGTTCTTC. The chain is built from TRBV15 and TRBJ2-1; TRBD2 matches 10 bases. After removal of 0 bases from V and 2 bases from J, the junction contained 4 bases not matched to a gene. The CDR3 is made up of 17 amino acids. The germline V gene encodes CDR1 LNHNV and CDR2 YYDKDF (reference sequence).

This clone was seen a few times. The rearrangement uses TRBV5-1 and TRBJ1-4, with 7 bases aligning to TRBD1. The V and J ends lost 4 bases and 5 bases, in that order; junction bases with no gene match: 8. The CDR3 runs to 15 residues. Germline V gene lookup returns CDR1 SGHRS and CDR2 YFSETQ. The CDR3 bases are TGCGCCAGCAGCCTGCCGACAGGGCCGAATGAAAAACTGTTTTTT. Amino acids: CASSLPTGPNEKLFF. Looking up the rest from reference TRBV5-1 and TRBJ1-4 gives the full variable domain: KAGVTQTPRYLIKTRGQQVTLSCSPISGHRSVSWYQQTPGQGLQFLFEYFSETQRNKGNFPGRFSGRQFSNSRSEMNVSTLELGDSALYLCASSLPTGPNEKLFFGSGTQLSVL.

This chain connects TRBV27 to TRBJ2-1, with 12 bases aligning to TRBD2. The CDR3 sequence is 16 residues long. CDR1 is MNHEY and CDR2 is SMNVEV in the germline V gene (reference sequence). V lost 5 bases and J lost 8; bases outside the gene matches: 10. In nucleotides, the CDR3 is TGTGCCAGCAGTACCCAGACTAGCGGGAGTAGGGATGAGCAGTTCTTC. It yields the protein CASSTQTSGSRDEQFF.

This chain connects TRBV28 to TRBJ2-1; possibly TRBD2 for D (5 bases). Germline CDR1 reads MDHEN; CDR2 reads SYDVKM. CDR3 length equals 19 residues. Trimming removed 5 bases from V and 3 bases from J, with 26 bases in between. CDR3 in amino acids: CASSPLWRRTIAHYNEQFF. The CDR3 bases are TGTGCCAGCAGTCCGTTGTGGAGGCGAACTATTGCCCACTACAATGAGCAGTTCTTC.

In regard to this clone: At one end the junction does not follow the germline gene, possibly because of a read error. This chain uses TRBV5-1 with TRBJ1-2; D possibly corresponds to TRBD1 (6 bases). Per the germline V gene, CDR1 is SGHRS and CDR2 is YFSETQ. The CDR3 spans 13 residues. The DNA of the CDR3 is TGCGCCAGCAGATTGGGACACGACTATGGCTACACCTTC. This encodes CASRLGHDYGYTF.

Written as DNA, the CDR3 is TGTGCCAGTAGTATTTTCGAGGGCACTGAAGCTTTCTTT. Amino acids: CASSIFEGTEAFF. This chain joins TRBV19 and TRBJ1-1; D call uncertain. Trimming took off 3 bases at V and 4 bases at J, with 9 bases between the two ends. From germline, CDR1 is LNHDA and CDR2 SQIVND (reference sequence). This CDR3 region has 13 residues.

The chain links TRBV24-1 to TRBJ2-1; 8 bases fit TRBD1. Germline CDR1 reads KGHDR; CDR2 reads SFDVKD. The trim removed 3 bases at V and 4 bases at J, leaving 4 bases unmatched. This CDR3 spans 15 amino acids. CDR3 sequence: CATSDNRGRYNEQFF. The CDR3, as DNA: TGTGCCACCAGTGATAACAGGGGGAGGTACAATGAGCAGTTCTTC.

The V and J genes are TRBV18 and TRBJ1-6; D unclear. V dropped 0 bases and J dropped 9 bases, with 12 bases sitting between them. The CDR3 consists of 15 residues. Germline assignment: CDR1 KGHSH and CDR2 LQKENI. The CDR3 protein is CASSPPSGGGSPLHF. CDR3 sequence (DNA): TGTGCCAGCTCACCACCGAGTGGTGGAGGTTCACCCCTCCACTTT.

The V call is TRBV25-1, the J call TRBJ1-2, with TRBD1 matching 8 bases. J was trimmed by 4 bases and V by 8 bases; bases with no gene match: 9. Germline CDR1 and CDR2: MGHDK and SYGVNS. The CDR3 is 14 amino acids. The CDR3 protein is CASLGQAAGYGYTF. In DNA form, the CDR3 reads TGTGCCAGCCTGGGACAGGCAGCAGGCTATGGCTACACCTTC.

The chain's CDR3 is CASRERATGELFF. Here the CDR3 DNA reads TGTGCCAGCAGAGAGAGAGCCACCGGGGAGCTGTTTTTT. This chain joins TRBV2 and TRBJ2-2; D is undetermined. The germline CDR1 and CDR2 sequences are SNHLY and FYNNEI. The V end was cut by 6 bases, the J end by 4 bases, with 9 bases between. This CDR3 has 13 residues.

In DNA form, the CDR3 reads TGTGCCAGCAGCCTTGACAGGACGTCTGGAAACACCATATATTTT. This codes for CASSLDRTSGNTIYF. The chain couples TRBV28 to TRBJ1-3; D is possibly TRBD1 (6 bases). Germline V lookup: CDR1 MDHEN, CDR2 SYDVKM. V was trimmed by 6 bases and J by 1 base, leaving 13 bases between them. This CDR3 contains 15 residues. Supplemented by reference TRBV28 and TRBJ1-3, the full variable domain reads DVKVTQSSRYLVKRTGEKVFLECVQDMDHENMFWYRQDPGLGLRLIYFSYDVKMKEKGDIPEGYSVSREKKERFSLILESASTNQTSMYLCASSLDRTSGNTIYFGEGSWLTVV.

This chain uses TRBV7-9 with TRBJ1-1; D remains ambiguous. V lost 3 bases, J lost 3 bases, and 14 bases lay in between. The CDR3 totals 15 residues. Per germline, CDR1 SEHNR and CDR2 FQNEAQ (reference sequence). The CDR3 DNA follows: TGTGCCAGCAGCTTTCGGAGGGCCCGGGACACTGAAGCTTTCTTT. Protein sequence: CASSFRRARDTEAFF.

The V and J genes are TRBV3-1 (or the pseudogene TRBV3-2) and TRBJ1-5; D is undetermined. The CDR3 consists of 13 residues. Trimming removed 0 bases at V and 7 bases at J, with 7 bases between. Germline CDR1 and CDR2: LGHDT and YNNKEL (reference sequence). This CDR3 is CASSQDPAQPQHF. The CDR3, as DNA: TGTGCCAGCAGCCAAGATCCAGCGCAGCCCCAGCATTTT.